This T cell receptor beta chain is drawn from a study of blood T cell repertoires in COVID-19. Overall study context: Specimens from acute and convalescent COVID-19 originated in the United States, Italy and Spain. The analysed material was cDNA or gDNA that came from T cells, B-cell-depleted T cells, or PBMCs.

Authors' data handling: Amplification from reference gene primers served as the basis for estimated nucleated cell counts. Method: immunoSEQ multiplex PCR; TCRdb's copy keeps in-frame clones and lacks some. V, J and clone size derive from that table, while D and trimming were established from the DNA sequence. This sample has about 120,000 clones; less than 75% occur once, and the top ten carry 0.75% to 0.9%. This clone appeared once. V was pared by 2 bases and J by 3 bases, with 4 bases of the junction left unmatched. The CDR3 contains 15 residues. Per the germline V gene, CDR1 is MNHEY and CDR2 is SMNVEV (reference sequence).

The J gene is TRBJ1-5, the V gene TRBV27, with 7 bases fitting TRBD1. The receptor's source is a human donor with acute or convalescent COVID-19. The donor label of this sample is uncertain. Specimen: peripheral blood. In DNA form, the CDR3 reads TGTGCCAGCAGTTTAAACAGGGGTGTCAATCAGCCCCAGCATTTT. Amino acids: CASSLNRGVNQPQHF.